This T cell receptor beta chain was observed in a study of blood T cells in healthy people across ages. Study-wide points: Naive CD4+ cells and diversity were both higher in long-lived donors than in aged donors.

A sample-barcoded 5' primer and a J-beta primer mix were used in a second PCR of about 6 to 11 cycles. TCRdb ran MiXCR on the 5' RACE reads and lists one entry per CDR3 protein. This sample carries 600,000 to 650,000 distinct CDR3 sequences, around three fifths of them seen once, and the ten largest clones take approximately 40%. This clonotype was counted ten times or more. Its antigen is not identified. Trimming shortened V by 4 bases and J by 4 bases, and 6 bases separated the two germline ends. The CDR3 runs to 12 residues. Germline V gene data show CDR1 as MNHNY and CDR2 as SVGAGI (reference sequence).

This chain uses TRBV6-6 with TRBJ2-3; no clear D gene. Sequencing was performed on blood. This clonotype was sampled from a man in his fifties or sixties in good health. The CDR3 DNA reads TGTGCCAGCAGTTCCGGACCAGATACGCAGTATTTT. Its protein is CASSSGPDTQYF.